A single T cell receptor beta chain is shown here with its context. The protocol was immunoSEQ multiplex PCR, while the TCRdb copy is restricted to in-frame clones and leaves out a portion. Among under 90,000 clones listed, roughly 84% were seen once. The record originates from a study of OX40 agonist ivuxolimab in advanced cancers. V was pared by 1 base and J by 1 base, with 5 bases between. The CDR3 contains 13 residues. Germline V gene lookup returns CDR1 GTSNPN and CDR2 SVGIG (reference sequence). Here the sequenced sample was CD4+ or CD8+ T cells sorted from blood, taken in a trial of the OX40 agonist ivuxolimab. This receptor was identified in an adult with an advanced solid tumor such as melanoma, head and neck, liver or kidney cancer. V gene TRBV30 combines with J gene TRBJ1-5, with D tentatively TRBD1 (5 bases). CDR3 in DNA: TGTGCCTGGAGTGGGGGGAGCAATCAGCCCCAGCATTTT. As protein: CAWSGGSNQPQHF.